This T cell receptor (beta chain) was recovered during a study of naive and memory T cell subsets. Trimming removed 2 bases from V and 0 bases from J, with 9 bases in between. CDR3 length equals 14 residues. The germline V gene has CDR1 DFQATT and CDR2 SNEGSKA (reference sequence). Amplification of ligated cDNA took four PCR rounds with SP2 and nested alpha and beta constant primers. TCRdb called the 5' RACE reads again in MiXCR, with one record for every CDR3 protein. Counted here are tens of thousands of distinct CDR3 sequences, about 4.8% occurring once; the ten biggest clones make up more than 0.75%. This clonotype was seen a few times. A UMI-containing oligonucleotide was joined by 3' ligation to the TCR cDNA template. Whole-blood samples were 2.5 to 3 ml of peripheral blood from healthy adult volunteers.

This rearrangement joins TRBV20-1 to TRBJ2-3; D gene ambiguous. This TCR derives from a female donor in good health. The CDR3, as DNA: TGCAGTGCTAGACATTCTGGTAGCACAGATACGCAGTATTTT. Its translation is CSARHSGSTDTQYF.